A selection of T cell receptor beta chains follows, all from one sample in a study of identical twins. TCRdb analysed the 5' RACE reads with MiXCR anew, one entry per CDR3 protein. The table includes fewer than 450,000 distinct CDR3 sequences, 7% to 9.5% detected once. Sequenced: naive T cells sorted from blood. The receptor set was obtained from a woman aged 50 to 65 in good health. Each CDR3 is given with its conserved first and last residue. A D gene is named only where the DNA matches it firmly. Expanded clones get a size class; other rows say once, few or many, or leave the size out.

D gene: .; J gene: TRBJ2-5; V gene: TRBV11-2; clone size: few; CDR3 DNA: TGTGCCAGCAGCCTACTGGGCGGGGTGGAGACCCAGTACTTC; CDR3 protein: CASSLLGGVETQYF
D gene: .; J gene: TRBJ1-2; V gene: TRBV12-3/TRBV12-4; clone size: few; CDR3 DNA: TGTGCCAGCAGCCCCGGTATCCATGGCTACACCTTC; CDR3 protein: CASSPGIHGYTF
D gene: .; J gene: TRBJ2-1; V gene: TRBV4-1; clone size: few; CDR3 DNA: TGCGCCAGCAGCCAAGACCTGCCCTCCTACAATGAGCAGTTCTTC; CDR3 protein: CASSQDLPSYNEQFF
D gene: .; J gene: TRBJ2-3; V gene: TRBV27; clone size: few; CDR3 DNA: TGTGCCAGCAGTCCCAACCCACCGGGACCCACTCCCATCAATACGCAGTATTTT; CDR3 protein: CASSPNPPGPTPINTQYF
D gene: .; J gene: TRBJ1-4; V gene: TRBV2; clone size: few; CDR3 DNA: TGTGCCAGCAGTGTGCACGGTGAAAAACTGTTTTTT; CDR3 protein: CASSVHGEKLFF
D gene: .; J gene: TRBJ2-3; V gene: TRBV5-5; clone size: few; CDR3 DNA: TGTGCCAGCAGCTTGGCCCAGGGCCTTCAAGATACGCAGTATTTT; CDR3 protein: CASSLAQGLQDTQYF
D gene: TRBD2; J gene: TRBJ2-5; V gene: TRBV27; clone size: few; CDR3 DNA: TGTGCCAGCAGTTTAGGGTCGCGACTAGCGGGATTAGAGACCCAGTACTTC; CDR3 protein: CASSLGSRLAGLETQYF
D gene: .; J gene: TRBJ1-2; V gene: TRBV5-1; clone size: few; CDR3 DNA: TGCGCCAGCAGCTTGAGTCCGATTGCCTACTGGGGCTACACCTTC; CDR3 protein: CASSLSPIAYWGYTF
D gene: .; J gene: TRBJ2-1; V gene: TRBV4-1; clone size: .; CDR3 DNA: TGCGCCAGCAGCCGACAGGTGTTCAATGAGCAGTTCTTC; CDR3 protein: CASSRQVFNEQFF
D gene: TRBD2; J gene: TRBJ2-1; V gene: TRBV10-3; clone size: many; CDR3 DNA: TGTGCCATCAATCTAGCGGGAGCGGGTTACAATGAGCAGTTCTTC; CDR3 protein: CAINLAGAGYNEQFF
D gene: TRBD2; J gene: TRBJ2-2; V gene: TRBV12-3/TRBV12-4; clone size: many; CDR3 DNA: TGTGCCAGCAGTTTGAGCAAAATAGCGGGAGAATCCGGGGAGCTGTTTTTT; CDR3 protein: CASSLSKIAGESGELFF
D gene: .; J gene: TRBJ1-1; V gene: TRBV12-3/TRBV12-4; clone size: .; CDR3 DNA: TGTGCCAGCAGCTACCTAACCGACAGCCGGGCTTTCTTT; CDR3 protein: CASSYLTDSRAFF
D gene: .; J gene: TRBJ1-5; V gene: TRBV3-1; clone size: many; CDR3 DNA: TGTGCCAGCAGCCAAGATTTTACCCAGCCCCAGCATTTT; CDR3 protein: CASSQDFTQPQHF
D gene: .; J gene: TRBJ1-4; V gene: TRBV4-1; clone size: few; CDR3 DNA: TGCGCCAGCAGCCAAGATCGCGGGGGAGAAAAACTGTTTTTT; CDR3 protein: CASSQDRGGEKLFF
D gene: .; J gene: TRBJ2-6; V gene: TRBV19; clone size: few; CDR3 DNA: TGTGCCAGCGGAGCTACATTCTCTGGGGCCAACGTCCTGACTTTC; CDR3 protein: CASGATFSGANVLTF
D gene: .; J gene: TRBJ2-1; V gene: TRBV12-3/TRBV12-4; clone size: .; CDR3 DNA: TGTGCCAGCAGTTTAGTCGCGTTCCCCTACAATGAGCAGTTCTTC; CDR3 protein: CASSLVAFPYNEQFF
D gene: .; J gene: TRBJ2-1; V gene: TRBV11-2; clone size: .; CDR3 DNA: TGTGCCAGCAGCTTAGATTTCCATAGGGAGCAGTTCTTC; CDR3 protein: CASSLDFHREQFF
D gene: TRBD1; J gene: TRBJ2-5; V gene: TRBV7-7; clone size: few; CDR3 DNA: TGTGCCAGCAGCTTATTAGGGACAGGCAACCAAGAGACCCAGTACTTC; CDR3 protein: CASSLLGTGNQETQYF
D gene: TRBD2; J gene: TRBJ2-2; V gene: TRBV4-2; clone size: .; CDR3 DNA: TGTGCCAGCAGCCAAGTGAGCGGGAGTGTAAGGACCGGGGAGCTGTTTTTT; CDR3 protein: CASSQVSGSVRTGELFF
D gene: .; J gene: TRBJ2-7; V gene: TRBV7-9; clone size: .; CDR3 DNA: TGTGCCAGCAGCTTAGGATCGGGGGCTAGCCGACGCCCCGAGCAGTACTTC; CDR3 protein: CASSLGSGASRRPEQYF
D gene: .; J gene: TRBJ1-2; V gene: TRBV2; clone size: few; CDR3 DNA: TGTGCCAGCAGTGAAGGGGCAGCTAACTATGGCTACACCTTC; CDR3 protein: CASSEGAANYGYTF
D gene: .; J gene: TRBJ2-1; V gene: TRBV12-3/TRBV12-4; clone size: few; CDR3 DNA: TGTGCCAGCAGTTTAATTGAGGTGTACAATGAGCAGTTCTTC; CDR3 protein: CASSLIEVYNEQFF
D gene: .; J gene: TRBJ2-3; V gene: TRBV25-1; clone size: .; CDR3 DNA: TGTGCCAGCAGTGCGGATTCGCAGTATTTT; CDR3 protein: CASSADSQYF